The 3 T cell receptor beta chains below were found in one sample sequenced in a study of type 1 regulatory T cells. General study results and limits: Type 1 regulatory T cells had a more restricted TCR repertoire than non-type 1 regulatory T cells.

TCRdb called the reads again in MiXCR, with one record for every CDR3 protein. The sample lists 70,000 or so distinct CDR3 sequences, more than 20% occurring once. The antigens for these receptors are not known. The specimen was cultured type 1 regulatory T (Tr1) cells, either the whole culture or a sorted fraction (not recorded which). These receptors all come from a human donor in good health.

This clonotype was counted between two and nine times. The V gene is TRBV9, the J gene TRBJ2-5; D uncertain. Germline V gene data show CDR1 as SGDLS and CDR2 as YYNGEE. V was clipped by 0 bases and J by 5 bases, with 8 bases between them. The CDR3 consists of 13 residues. CDR3 coding DNA: TGTGCCAGCAGCGTAGGGTTATTGGAGACCCAGTACTTC. Its protein product is CASSVGLLETQYF.

The chain uses TRBV11-2 and TRBJ2-4; 12 nucleotides line up with TRBD2. CDR1 and CDR2 (germline): SGHAT, FQNNGV. CDR3 length: 17 amino acids. Trimming at V came to 5 bases and at J to 0 bases, leaving 5 bases not matched to a gene. CDR3 region: CASSGGTSGLAKNIQYF. The CDR3 DNA follows: TGTGCCAGCAGCGGGGGGACTAGCGGGCTAGCCAAAAACATTCAGTACTTC.

The rearrangement links TRBV3-1 to TRBJ2-3; 8 nucleotides agree with TRBD2. Germline V gene data show CDR1 as LGHDT and CDR2 as YNNKEL (reference sequence). The CDR3 runs 13 residues. The trim removed 4 bases at V and 8 bases at J, leaving 5 bases unmatched. The chain's CDR3 is CASSLRGAATQYF. The CDR3 coding sequence is TGTGCCAGCAGCCTGCGGGGGGCGGCTACGCAGTATTTT.